These T cell receptor beta chains were read from a single sample in a study of shared clonotypes between healthy human individuals. Assay used: immunoSEQ multiplex PCR; TCRdb lists only in-frame clones, some missing. The repertoire holds some 1.5 million clones, with about 96% as singletons. The specimen was naive CD4+ T cells sorted from blood. The receptors were gathered from a man aged 30 to 45 in good health. Both conserved end residues are part of each CDR3. Fields, in order: V gene, clone size, J gene, D gene, CDR3 DNA, CDR3 protein. The D gene is left open where the match is weak. The size entry is marked missing in some rows and otherwise reads once, few, many or a size class.

TRBV11-2	once	TRBJ2-1	TRBD1	TGTGCCAGCAGCTTTCTGGAACCGGGACAGGGGGCGCGTGAGCAGTTCTTC	CASSFLEPGQGAREQFF
TRBV18	NA	TRBJ2-7	NA	TGTGCCAGCTCACCAGACCAAAGGGGCGAGCAGTACTTC	CASSPDQRGEQYF
TRBV6-1	NA	TRBJ2-1	NA	TGTGCCAGCAGAAATGGGGGGCTAAATGAGCAGTTCTTC	CASRNGGLNEQFF
TRBV6-1	NA	TRBJ2-2	TRBD1	TGTGCCAGCACCGGTGGGACAGGGATTCTCGGGGAGCTGTTTTTT	CASTGGTGILGELFF
TRBV14	NA	TRBJ2-1	NA	TGTGCCAGCAGCCCATCGTCGGTGAAGCAGTTCTTC	CASSPSSVKQFF
TRBV2	NA	TRBJ2-7	NA	TGTGCCAGCAGGGAGACCTTATTAAGAACCTACGAGCAGTACTTC	CASRETLLRTYEQYF
TRBV7-2	NA	TRBJ2-7	NA	TGTGCCAGCAGTTTATATACGGGCGAGCAGTACTTC	CASSLYTGEQYF
TRBV4-1	NA	TRBJ2-5	NA	TGCGCCAGCAGCCAAGTTCTGGGACGAGGACCTGAGACCCAGTACTTC	CASSQVLGRGPETQYF
TRBV4-2	once	TRBJ2-1	TRBD1	TGTGCCAGCAGCCAAGAAGGGACAGGGGGCTCAGCAGGCTCCTACAATGAGCAGTTCTTC	CASSQEGTGGSAGSYNEQFF
TRBV11-2	NA	TRBJ1-5	NA	TGTGCCAGCAGCTTAGGGTATGGGCAGCCCCAGCATTTT	CASSLGYGQPQHF
TRBV5-1	NA	TRBJ2-3	TRBD1	TGCGCCAGCAGCTTCAGGACAGGGGGCAAGGATACGCAGTATTTT	CASSFRTGGKDTQYF
TRBV7-9	NA	TRBJ2-1	TRBD2	TGTGCCGCGGCTAGCGGGAGCTCCTACAATGAGCAGTTCTTC	CAAASGSSYNEQFF
TRBV6-1	NA	TRBJ1-4	NA	TGTGCCAGCAGTACGGAACGCGGACTTGAAAAACTGTTTTTT	CASSTERGLEKLFF
TRBV28	NA	TRBJ2-3	TRBD2	TGTGCCAGCAGACCCCTCGGGGGACTAGCGGTAGAGAATACGCAGTATTTT	CASRPLGGLAVENTQYF
TRBV5-1	NA	TRBJ1-1	NA	TGCGCCAGCAGCTTGGGCGAGAACACTGAAGCTTTCTTT	CASSLGENTEAFF
TRBV10-2	NA	TRBJ1-4	NA	TGCGCCAGCTTGCCCGTTGGGGCAAAGAATGAAAAACTGTTTTTT	CASLPVGAKNEKLFF
TRBV28	NA	TRBJ1-5	NA	TGTGCCAGCAGTTCGACAGCCATGGGAGGCAATCAGCCCCAGCATTTT	CASSSTAMGGNQPQHF
TRBV30	once	TRBJ2-3	NA	TGTGCCTGGAGTGGGCTGAGGGACTTCAACACAGATACGCAGTATTTT	CAWSGLRDFNTDTQYF
TRBV30	NA	TRBJ1-5	TRBD1	TGTGCCTGGAGTGTACAGACAGGGGGCAATCAGCCCCAGCATTTT	CAWSVQTGGNQPQHF
TRBV5-1	NA	TRBJ2-1	TRBD2	TGCGCCAGCAGCTTGACCCCTACTAGCGGGTTTACGGGCAATGAGCAGTTCTTC	CASSLTPTSGFTGNEQFF
TRBV5-4	NA	TRBJ2-5	TRBD1	TGTGCCAGCAGCTTGGCCGGGACAGCTAGACAAGAGACCCAGTACTTC	CASSLAGTARQETQYF
TRBV5-1	NA	TRBJ2-7	NA	TGCGCCAGCAGCTTTAAGGGGGACGAGCAGTACTTC	CASSFKGDEQYF
TRBV6-5	NA	TRBJ2-1	TRBD2	TGTGCCAGCAGTTCCAGGGCCCAGCGGGGCGAGCAGTTCTTC	CASSSRAQRGEQFF
TRBV5-4	NA	TRBJ2-7	TRBD2	TGTGCCAGCAGCTTGAGCGGGGTGACCTCCTACGAGCAGTACTTC	CASSLSGVTSYEQYF
TRBV5-1	NA	TRBJ2-5	NA	TGCGCCAGCAGCTACAGACCCCGCGGGTCCCAAGAGACCCAGTACTTC	CASSYRPRGSQETQYF
TRBV6-1	NA	TRBJ1-5	NA	TGTGCCAGCAGGGTTGGGGGCCAATATGGGCCCCAGCATTTT	CASRVGGQYGPQHF
TRBV27	once	TRBJ2-7	NA	TGTGCCAGCGGCGACGGGTGGACCCACGAGCAGTACTTC	CASGDGWTHEQYF
TRBV15	NA	TRBJ2-6	TRBD1	TGTGCCACCAGCCACCCTGCCCGTGGGACAGGGCTGTCTGGGGCCAACGTCCTGACTTTC	CATSHPARGTGLSGANVLTF
TRBV5-1	NA	TRBJ2-1	NA	TGCGCCAGCAGCTTGAGGAATAGCCGGGGCAATGAGCAGTTCTTC	CASSLRNSRGNEQFF
TRBV5-1	NA	TRBJ1-1	NA	TGCGCCAGCAGAACGAGGGGGGAAGAGGGAACTGACACTGAAGCTTTCTTT	CASRTRGEEGTDTEAFF
TRBV7-3	NA	TRBJ1-5	TRBD1	TGTGCCAGCAGCGTTAGGACAGGGTCGAGCAATCAGCCCCAGCATTTT	CASSVRTGSSNQPQHF